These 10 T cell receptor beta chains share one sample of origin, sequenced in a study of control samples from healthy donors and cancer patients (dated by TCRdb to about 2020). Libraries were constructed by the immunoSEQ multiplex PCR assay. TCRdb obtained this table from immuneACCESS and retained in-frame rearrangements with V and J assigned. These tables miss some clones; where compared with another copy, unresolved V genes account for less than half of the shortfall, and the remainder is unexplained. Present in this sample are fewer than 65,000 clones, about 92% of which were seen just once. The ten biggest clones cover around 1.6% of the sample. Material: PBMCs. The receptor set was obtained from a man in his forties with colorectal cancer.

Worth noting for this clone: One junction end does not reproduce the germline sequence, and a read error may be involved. The DNA of the CDR3 is TGCAGCGTCCGGACAGGGCTGAGAGATCCGCAGTATTTT. The encoded protein is CSVRTGLRDPQYF. The V and J genes are TRBV29-1 and TRBJ2-3; TRBD1 agrees at 8 bases. The CDR3 totals 13 residues. Germline V gene data show CDR1 as SQVTM and CDR2 as ANQGSEA.

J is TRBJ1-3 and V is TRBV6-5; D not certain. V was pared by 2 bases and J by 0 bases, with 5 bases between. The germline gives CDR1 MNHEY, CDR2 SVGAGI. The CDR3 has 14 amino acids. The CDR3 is CASSYSNSGNTIYF. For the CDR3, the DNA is TGTGCCAGCAGTTACAGTAACTCTGGAAACACCATATATTTT.

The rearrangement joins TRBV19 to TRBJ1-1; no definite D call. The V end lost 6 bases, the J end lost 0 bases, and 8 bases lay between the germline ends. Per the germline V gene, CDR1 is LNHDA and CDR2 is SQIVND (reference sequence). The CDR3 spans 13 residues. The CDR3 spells CASSTSLNTEAFF. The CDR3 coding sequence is TGTGCCAGTAGCACCAGCCTGAACACTGAAGCTTTCTTT.

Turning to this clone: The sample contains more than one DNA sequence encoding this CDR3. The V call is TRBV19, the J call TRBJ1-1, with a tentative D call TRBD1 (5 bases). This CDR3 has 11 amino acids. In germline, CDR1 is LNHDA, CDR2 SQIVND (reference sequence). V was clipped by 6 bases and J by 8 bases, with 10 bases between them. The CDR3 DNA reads TGTGCCAGTAGGTGGGACGGCGAAGCTTTCTTT. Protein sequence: CASRWDGEAFF.

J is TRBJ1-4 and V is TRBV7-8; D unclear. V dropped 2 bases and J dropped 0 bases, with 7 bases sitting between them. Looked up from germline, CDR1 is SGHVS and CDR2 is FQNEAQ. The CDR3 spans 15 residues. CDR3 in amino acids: CASSLRRTTNEKLFF. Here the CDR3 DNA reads TGTGCCAGCAGCTTAAGGCGCACAACTAATGAAAAACTGTTTTTT.

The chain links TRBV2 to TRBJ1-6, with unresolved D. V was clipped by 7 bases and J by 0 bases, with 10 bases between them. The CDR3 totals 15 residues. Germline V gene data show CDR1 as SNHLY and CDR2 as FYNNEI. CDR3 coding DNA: TGTGCCAGCAAACCACAGAGCTCCTATAATTCACCCCTCCACTTT. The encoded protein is CASKPQSSYNSPLHF. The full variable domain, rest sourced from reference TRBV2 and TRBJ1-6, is EPEVTQTPSHQVTQMGQEVILRCVPISNHLYFYWYRQILGQKVEFLVSFYNNEISEKSEIFDDQFSVERPDGSNFTLKIRSTKLEDSAMYFCASKPQSSYNSPLHFGNGTRLTVT.

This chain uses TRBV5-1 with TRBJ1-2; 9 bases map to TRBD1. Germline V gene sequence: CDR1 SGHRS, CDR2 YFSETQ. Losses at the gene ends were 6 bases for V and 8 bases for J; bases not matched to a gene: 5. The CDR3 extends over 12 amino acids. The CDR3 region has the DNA TGCGCCAGCACCACGGACAGGGGCGGCTACACCTTC. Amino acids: CASTTDRGGYTF.

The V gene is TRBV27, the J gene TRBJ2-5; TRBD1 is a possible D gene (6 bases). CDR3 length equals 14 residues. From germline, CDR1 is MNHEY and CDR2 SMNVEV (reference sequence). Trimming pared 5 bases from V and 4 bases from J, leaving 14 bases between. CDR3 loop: CASSPGASRETQYF. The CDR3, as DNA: TGTGCCAGCAGTCCAGGGGCTAGCCGAGAGACCCAGTACTTC.

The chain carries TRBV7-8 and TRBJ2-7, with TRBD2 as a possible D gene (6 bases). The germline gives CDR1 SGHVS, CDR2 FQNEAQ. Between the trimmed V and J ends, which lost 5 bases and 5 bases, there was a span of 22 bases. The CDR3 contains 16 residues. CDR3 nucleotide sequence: TGTGCCAGCAGCACAGGAGTCCTCGCGGGATCGGACGAGCAGTACTTC. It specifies CASSTGVLAGSDEQYF.

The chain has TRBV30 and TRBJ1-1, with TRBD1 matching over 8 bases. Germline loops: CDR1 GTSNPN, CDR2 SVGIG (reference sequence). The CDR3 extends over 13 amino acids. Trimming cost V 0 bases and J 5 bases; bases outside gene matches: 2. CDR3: CAWSVQGETEAFF. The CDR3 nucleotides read TGTGCCTGGAGTGTACAGGGGGAAACTGAAGCTTTCTTT.